These 20 T cell receptor beta chains were all obtained from the same sample, sequenced in a study of T cells in localized non-small cell lung cancer. TCRdb keeps only in-frame clones here, not all; method: immunoSEQ multiplex PCR. This sample has more than 100,000 clones, with 89% found just once. This sample comprised peripheral blood, obtained before any cancer treatment. Receptors were obtained from a female donor over 55 with stage I lung adenocarcinoma.

This chain connects TRBV10-1 to TRBJ2-7, with 9 bases that match TRBD1. CDR3 length: 14 amino acids. CDR1 and CDR2 from the germline V gene are WNHNN and SYGVQD (reference sequence). V lost 10 bases to trimming and J lost 5 bases; unmatched junction nucleotides: 12. The CDR3 DNA reads as TGCGCCACGGGACGGGGGACAGGGACCCACGAGCAGTACTTC. Protein product: CATGRGTGTHEQYF.

V is TRBV5-5 and J is TRBJ2-7; the match to TRBD2 covers 8 bases. With 0 bases clipped from V and 5 bases from J, the junction kept 7 bases outside the gene matches. Germline CDR1 and CDR2: SGHKS and YYEKEE (reference sequence). This CDR3 has 15 residues. The CDR3 loop reads CASSLGRGVWNEQYF. DNA of the CDR3: TGTGCCAGCAGCTTGGGGCGGGGGGTCTGGAACGAGCAGTACTTC.

V gene TRBV7-9 combines with J gene TRBJ2-7, with TRBD2 identical over 11 bases. Germline V gives CDR1 SEHNR, CDR2 FQNEAQ (reference sequence). CDR3 length equals 15 residues. V was clipped by 6 bases and J by 1 base; unmatched bases: 5. The chain's CDR3 is CASRTSGRISYEQYF. The CDR3 DNA reads TGTGCCAGCAGAACTAGCGGGAGAATATCCTACGAGCAGTACTTC. The full variable domain, with the rest looked up from reference TRBV7-9 and TRBJ2-7, is DTGVSQNPRHKITKRGQNVTFRCDPISEHNRLYWYRQTLGQGPEFLTYFQNEAQLEKSRLLSDRFSAERPKGSFSTLEIQRTEQGDSAMYLCASRTSGRISYEQYFGPGTRLTVT.

The chain joins TRBV6-5 to TRBJ2-5; possible D gene TRBD2, 6 bases. The CDR3 loop spans 11 amino acids. The germline V and J ends were trimmed by 5 bases and 14 bases, with 15 bases remaining between them. Germline V gene sequence: CDR1 MNHEY, CDR2 SVGAGI. CDR3 protein: CASSEWGEGYF. As DNA, the CDR3 is TGTGCCAGCAGTGAATGGGGGGAAGGATACTTC.

The rearrangement joins TRBV19 to TRBJ2-5; perhaps TRBD2 as D (5 bases). Between the trimmed V and J ends, which lost 1 base and 3 bases, there was a span of 9 bases. Germline CDR1 and CDR2: LNHDA and SQIVND (reference sequence). The CDR3 is 14 amino acids. CDR3 region: CASSIAGMKETQYF. The CDR3 DNA follows: TGTGCCAGTAGTATAGCGGGGATGAAAGAGACCCAGTACTTC.

The chain carries TRBV5-4 and TRBJ2-3; D uncertain. The V end lost 2 bases, the J end lost 3 bases, and 4 bases lay between the germline ends. Germline lookup yields CDR1 SGHNT and CDR2 YYREEE (reference sequence). This CDR3 comprises 12 residues. CDR3 DNA sequence: TGTGCCAGCAGCTTAGAAACAGATACGCAGTATTTT. Its translation is CASSLETDTQYF. The whole variable domain, filled in from reference TRBV5-4 and TRBJ2-3, reads ETGVTQSPTHLIKTRGQQVTLRCSSQSGHNTVSWYQQALGQGPQFIFQYYREEENGRGNFPPRFSGLQFPNYSSELNVNALELDDSALYLCASSLETDTQYFGPGTRLTVL.

The chain uses TRBV28 and TRBJ1-2; 7 positions match TRBD1. The CDR3 sequence is 13 residues long. V lost 6 bases, J lost 8 bases, and 9 bases stayed unmatched. Germline assignment: CDR1 MDHEN and CDR2 SYDVKM. The CDR3, as DNA: TGTGCCAGCAGCCCCGACAGGGCGAGCGGCTACACCTTC. It encodes CASSPDRASGYTF.

V is TRBV11-2 and J is TRBJ1-4; D is uncertain. Germline lookup yields CDR1 SGHAT and CDR2 FQNNGV. V shed 4 bases and J shed 2 bases, with 11 bases lying between them. The CDR3 loop spans 15 amino acids. The CDR3 here is CASSSTGATNEKLFF. Written as DNA, the CDR3 is TGTGCCAGCAGCTCCACCGGAGCGACTAATGAAAAACTGTTTTTT.

V and J are TRBV19 and TRBJ1-5; D gene unclear. The CDR3 runs to 16 residues. From germline, CDR1 is LNHDA and CDR2 SQIVND (reference sequence). V lost 0 bases and J 9 bases, leaving 18 bases between the germline ends. For the CDR3, the DNA is TGTGCCAGTAGTATAGATCACGGACGGCTGCTGAGGCCCCAGCATTTT. Amino acid sequence: CASSIDHGRLLRPQHF.

The chain couples TRBV14 to TRBJ1-2, with D perhaps TRBD1 (5 bases). V lost 5 bases, J lost 6 bases, and 19 bases lay in between. This CDR3 is built from 15 residues. The germline gives CDR1 SGHDN, CDR2 FVKESK. The CDR3 region is CASSKVGVSRDGYTF. CDR3 in DNA: TGTGCCAGCAGCAAGGTTGGGGTTTCCAGGGATGGCTACACCTTC.

V is TRBV6-1 and J is TRBJ1-2; TRBD1 might be the D (5 bases). The V end was cut by 8 bases, the J end by 1 base, with 14 bases between. Germline loops: CDR1 MNHNS, CDR2 SASEGT. The CDR3 totals 14 residues. As DNA, the CDR3 is TGTGCCAGCCGCACTATAGGGGTTAACTATGGCTACACCTTC. Its protein product is CASRTIGVNYGYTF.

The chain carries TRBV4-1 and TRBJ1-3; D might be TRBD1 (6 bases). The CDR3 is made up of 16 amino acids. V was pared by 1 base and J by 2 bases, with 12 bases between. Germline V gene sequence: CDR1 MGHRA, CDR2 YSYEKL. CDR3 amino acids: CASSQAAQGAGNTIYF. The CDR3 nucleotides are TGCGCCAGCAGCCAAGCGGCACAGGGTGCTGGAAACACCATATATTTT.

This chain connects TRBV9 to TRBJ2-1; TRBD1 aligns across 8 bases. The germline CDR1 and CDR2 sequences are SGDLS and YYNGEE. The CDR3 consists of 15 residues. With 6 bases clipped from V and 3 bases from J, the junction kept 8 bases outside the gene matches. This CDR3 is CASTLGQDNYNEQFF. As DNA, the CDR3 is TGTGCCAGCACCCTGGGACAGGATAACTACAATGAGCAGTTCTTC. Based on the CDR3 plus reference TRBV9 and TRBJ2-1, the full variable domain is DSGVTQTPKHLITATGQRVTLRCSPRSGDLSVYWYQQSLDQGLQFLIQYYNGEERAKGNILERFSAQQFPDLHSELNLSSLELGDSALYFCASTLGQDNYNEQFFGPGTRLTVL.

The chain has TRBV15 and TRBJ1-2, with 7 nucleotides matching TRBD1. CDR3 length: 15 residues. CDR1 is LNHNV and CDR2 is YYDKDF in the germline V gene (reference sequence). V dropped 2 bases and J dropped 7; count of bases not matched to a gene: 10. CDR3 residues: CATSRWGQSMGGYTF. CDR3 DNA: TGTGCCACCAGCAGATGGGGACAGTCAATGGGTGGCTACACCTTC. Filled out from reference TRBV15 and TRBJ1-2, the complete variable domain reads DAMVIQNPRYQVTQFGKPVTLSCSQTLNHNVMYWYQQKSSQAPKLLFHYYDKDFNNEADTPDNFQSRRPNTSFCFLDIRSPGLGDTAMYLCATSRWGQSMGGYTFGSGTRLTVV.

The chain couples TRBV9 to TRBJ1-3; 8 bases are shared with TRBD1. CDR1 is SGDLS, CDR2 YYNGEE, per germline. The CDR3 is 18 residues long. Trimming took 3 bases from V and 3 from J; bases not matched to a gene: 14. This CDR3 reads CASSAGTGGVKGGNTIYF. The DNA for the CDR3 is TGTGCCAGCAGCGCAGGGACAGGCGGAGTTAAAGGTGGAAACACCATATATTTT. Using reference TRBV9 and TRBJ1-3 for the parts outside the CDR3, the full variable domain is DSGVTQTPKHLITATGQRVTLRCSPRSGDLSVYWYQQSLDQGLQFLIQYYNGEERAKGNILERFSAQQFPDLHSELNLSSLELGDSALYFCASSAGTGGVKGGNTIYFGEGSWLTVV.

The chain combines TRBV27 with TRBJ2-7, with a tentative D call TRBD1 (5 bases). V dropped 0 bases and J dropped 2 bases, with 11 bases sitting between them. The CDR3 totals 15 residues. CDR1 and CDR2 from the germline V gene are MNHEY and SMNVEV (reference sequence). The CDR3 here is CASSLSGQPAYEQYF. CDR3 sequence (DNA): TGTGCCAGCAGTTTATCGGGGCAGCCCGCCTACGAGCAGTACTTC.

This clone occurred once. V usage is TRBV21-1 and J usage is TRBJ2-3; the DNA was not compared with TRBD2, the D call given in the table. TRBV21-1 is an annotated pseudogene. The CDR3 has 18 residues. CDR3: CASSKTSGRTFKADTQYF. As DNA, the CDR3 is TGTGCCAGCAGCAAAACTAGCGGGAGGACATTCAAGGCAGATACGCAGTATTTT.

The V gene is TRBV7-9, the J gene TRBJ2-1; TRBD2 might be the D (6 bases). Per germline, CDR1 SEHNR and CDR2 FQNEAQ (reference sequence). The CDR3 sequence is 15 residues long. Trimming removed 5 bases at V and 5 bases at J, with 16 bases between. The DNA of the CDR3 is TGTGCCAGCAGCCCACTGGGGGGAAAAGACAATGAGCAGTTCTTC. This codes for CASSPLGGKDNEQFF.

The J gene is TRBJ2-1, the V gene TRBV10-3; no definite D call. This CDR3 region has 13 residues. V was trimmed by 3 bases and J by 8 bases, leaving 11 bases between them. The germline V gene has CDR1 ENHRY and CDR2 SYGVKD. CDR3 amino acids: CAISEGSNDEQFF. CDR3 nucleotides: TGTGCCATCAGTGAAGGGTCGAACGATGAGCAGTTCTTC.

The rearrangement uses TRBV7-9 and TRBJ2-3, with D tentatively TRBD1 (5 bases). The germline gives CDR1 SEHNR, CDR2 FQNEAQ (reference sequence). CDR3 length: 13 amino acids. V lost 1 base to trimming and J lost 3 bases, with 5 bases between them. CDR3 sequence reads: CASSLGQTDTQYF. In DNA, the CDR3 is TGTGCCAGCAGCTTAGGACAGACAGATACGCAGTATTTT. The complete variable domain, with remaining parts taken from reference TRBV7-9 and TRBJ2-3, reads DTGVSQNPRHKITKRGQNVTFRCDPISEHNRLYWYRQTLGQGPEFLTYFQNEAQLEKSRLLSDRFSAERPKGSFSTLEIQRTEQGDSAMYLCASSLGQTDTQYFGPGTRLTVL.